These 16 T cell receptor beta chains originate from one sample sequenced in a study of cytomegalovirus exposure and HLA in healthy donors. Primers included in the PCR were 60 Vbeta and 13 Jbeta primers. Profiled with immunoSEQ multiplex PCR; TCRdb holds only in-frame clones, not every one. Among roughly 150,000 clones listed, 76% were seen once. Sequenced sample: PBMCs. All receptors derive from a male donor in good health and CMV-seronegative.

The V call is TRBV20-1, the J call TRBJ2-7; 10 bases are a match to TRBD1. Germline V gives CDR1 DFQATT, CDR2 SNEGSKA (reference sequence). CDR3 length equals 11 residues. The CDR3 sequence: CRWTGGYEQYF. The CDR3 DNA reads as TGCAGGTGGACAGGGGGCTACGAGCAGTACTTC.

The chain uses TRBV5-5 and TRBJ1-6, with D possibly TRBD1 on 6 matching bases. The CDR3 loop spans 14 amino acids. Germline values: CDR1 SGHKS, CDR2 YYEKEE (reference sequence). Trimming pared 4 bases from V and 9 bases from J, leaving 14 bases between. The CDR3 DNA sequence: TGTGCCAGCAGCCGAGGGGGAGTTAGTTCACCCCTCCACTTT. This translates into CASSRGGVSSPLHF.

The V gene is TRBV28, the J gene TRBJ2-1; TRBD2 aligns across 10 bases. Trimming cost V 3 bases and J 2 bases; bases outside gene matches: 1. Germline values: CDR1 MDHEN, CDR2 SYDVKM. The CDR3 is 15 amino acids. The CDR3 coding sequence is TGTGCCAGCAGTTTGACTAGCGGGCCCTACAATGAGCAGTTCTTC. Translation gives CASSLTSGPYNEQFF.

The CDR3, as DNA: TGCGCCAGCAGCCAAGAAGGGGCGGAAGATACGCAGTATTTT. Translating gives CASSQEGAEDTQYF. The genes are TRBV4-1 and TRBJ2-3; TRBD1 might be the D (5 bases). Germline assignment: CDR1 MGHRA and CDR2 YSYEKL. The CDR3 is made up of 14 amino acids. The V end was cut by 0 bases, the J end by 5 bases, with 9 bases between.

With regard to this clone: The junction shows a germline mismatch at one end, possibly a read error. The CDR3 bases are TGTGCCAGCAGTGAAGGGGACTCCTTTACGGGCGGTCTCTTC. This codes for CASSEGDSFTGGLF. The chain links TRBV2 to TRBJ2-1; D might be TRBD2 (6 bases). CDR3 size: 14 residues. Germline CDR1 reads SNHLY; CDR2 reads FYNNEI. The full variable domain, completed using reference TRBV2 and TRBJ2-1, is EPEVTQTPSHQVTQMGQEVILRCVPISNHLYFYWYRQILGQKVEFLVSFYNNEISEKSEIFDDQFSVERPDGSNFTLKIRSTKLEDSAMYFCASSEGDSFTGGLFGPGTRLTVL.

This chain connects TRBV4-3 to TRBJ2-1; 7 positions match TRBD1. This CDR3 spans 15 amino acids. Germline values: CDR1 LGHNA, CDR2 YSLEER. V shed 4 bases and J 5 bases; nucleotides not matched to a gene: 8. Here the CDR3 reads CASSPDRAPNNEQFF. The DNA of the CDR3 is TGCGCCAGCAGCCCCGACAGGGCACCCAACAATGAGCAGTTCTTC.

The chain links TRBV5-1 to TRBJ1-1; D is ambiguous. The length of the CDR3 is 14 residues. V dropped 0 bases and J dropped 8 bases, with 14 bases sitting between them. Germline values: CDR1 SGHRS, CDR2 YFSETQ. The CDR3 DNA follows: TGCGCCAGCAGCTTGGTACTCGGGGAAGTGGAAGCTTTCTTT. This codes for CASSLVLGEVEAFF.

This chain joins TRBV19 and TRBJ2-2, with no clear D. V lost 6 bases, J lost 0 bases, and 11 bases lay in between. CDR3 length equals 15 residues. Germline V gene lookup returns CDR1 LNHDA and CDR2 SQIVND (reference sequence). Written as DNA, the CDR3 is TGTGCCAGTAGCCCAGTCGAGGCGAACACCGGGGAGCTGTTTTTT. Amino acid sequence: CASSPVEANTGELFF.

As regards this clone: Its ends do not fully match the called genes, so a read error is possible. This rearrangement joins TRBV11-1 to TRBJ2-5; no reliable D call. Germline CDR1 is SGHAT and CDR2 is FQDESV (reference sequence). The length of the CDR3 is 15 residues. CDR3 coding DNA: TGTGCCAGCACCTTAATGCGAGATGATAGAGAGACCCAGTACTTC. The encoded protein is CASTLMRDDRETQYF.

Only a few counts were recorded for this clone. The V call is TRBV30, the J call TRBJ1-4; D possibly corresponds to TRBD1 (6 bases). The germline V gene has CDR1 GTSNPN and CDR2 SVGIG (reference sequence). Between the trimmed V and J ends, which lost 3 bases and 3 bases, there was a span of 11 bases. The CDR3 contains 14 residues. DNA for the CDR3: TGTGCCTGGAGAAACGAGGGGGCTAATGAAAAACTGTTTTTT. It translates to CAWRNEGANEKLFF.

The chain joins TRBV7-9 to TRBJ2-1, with 9 bases that match TRBD1. CDR1 and CDR2 (germline): SEHNR, FQNEAQ (reference sequence). Trimming removed 1 base from V and 15 bases from J; junction bases left unmatched: 10. This CDR3 is built from 14 residues. CDR3 protein: CASSLERDRVSGFF. For the CDR3, the DNA is TGTGCCAGCAGCTTAGAGAGGGACAGGGTGTCGGGGTTCTTC.

The chain uses TRBV5-1 and TRBJ1-1, with TRBD1 as a possible D gene (6 bases). CDR1 and CDR2 (germline): SGHRS, YFSETQ. The CDR3 sequence is 15 residues long. V was pared by 5 bases and J by 0 bases, with 14 bases between. In DNA, the CDR3 is TGCGCCAGCAGGATGGACAGCCGGTTGAACACTGAAGCTTTCTTT. Translating it yields CASRMDSRLNTEAFF.

The rearrangement links TRBV12-2 to TRBJ2-3; the table's D call, TRBD2, has no DNA check behind it. TRBV12-2 counts as a pseudogene. The CDR3 consists of 18 residues. For the CDR3, the DNA is TGTGCAAGTCTCTCTAAGAGGGTTAGCGGGGTTAGCACAGATACGCAGTATTTT. Its protein is CASLSKRVSGVSTDTQYF.

The rearrangement links TRBV7-9 to TRBJ2-2; 7 bases are shared with TRBD1. The germline V gene encodes CDR1 SEHNR and CDR2 FQNEAQ (reference sequence). The CDR3 sequence is 15 residues long. Trimming took 4 bases from V and 4 from J; bases not matched to a gene: 6. As DNA, the CDR3 is TGTGCCAGCAGCTCCGACAGGGCGGGCACCGGGGAGCTGTTTTTT. Translation gives CASSSDRAGTGELFF.

The genes are TRBV10-3 and TRBJ2-1, with 15 bases lining up with TRBD2. The junction had 9 bases not matched to a gene; V was cut back by 3 bases and J by 0 bases. This CDR3 contains 20 residues. CDR1 is ENHRY and CDR2 is SYGVKD in the germline V gene. The CDR3 here is CAISDPGGLAGGSSYNEQFF. The CDR3 nucleotides are TGTGCCATCAGTGACCCGGGCGGACTAGCGGGAGGGAGCTCCTACAATGAGCAGTTCTTC.

This clone turned up a few times. The J gene is TRBJ1-1, the V gene TRBV19, with D perhaps matching TRBD1 (5 bases). V shed 9 bases and J shed 4 bases, with 9 bases lying between them. CDR1 LNHDA and CDR2 SQIVND come from the germline V gene (reference sequence). The CDR3 has 11 amino acids. The CDR3 sequence: CASHRGTEAFF. The CDR3 region has the DNA TGTGCCAGCCATAGGGGCACTGAAGCTTTCTTT. Using reference TRBV19 and TRBJ1-1 for the parts outside the CDR3, the full variable domain is DGGITQSPKYLFRKEGQNVTLSCEQNLNHDAMYWYRQDPGQGLRLIYYSQIVNDFQKGDIAEGYSVSREKKESFPLTVTSAQKNPTAFYLCASHRGTEAFFGQGTRLTVV.